This TCR beta chain was found in a study of blood T cell repertoires in COVID-19. As for the study in general: Samples of COVID-19 (acute and convalescent) were obtained from the United States, Italy and Spain. The cDNA or gDNA used as material had been derived from T cells, B-cell-depleted T cells, or PBMCs.

Cohort allocation depended upon clinical history that participants reported. In the authors' methods: How many nucleated cells were present was estimated from reference gene primer amplification. The data were produced by immunoSEQ multiplex PCR, yet TCRdb's version contains in-frame clones alone and is incomplete. Clonal size and the V and J genes are those of that table, whereas D and trimming came from the DNA. Here the sample spans about 170,000 clones, approximately 84% being singletons. Germline values: CDR1 WSHSY, CDR2 SAAADI. Between the trimmed V and J ends, which lost 8 bases and 5 bases, there was a span of 13 bases. The CDR3 spans 13 residues.

The sequence came from a human donor with acute COVID-19. The donor label of this sample is uncertain. Sequenced: PBMCs or T cells enriched from blood (not recorded which). V usage is TRBV10-2 and J usage is TRBJ1-5; weak D call: TRBD1 (6 bases). The CDR3 reads CASAGVADQPQHF. The CDR3 DNA reads TGCGCCAGCGCAGGGGTCGCCGATCAGCCCCAGCATTTT.